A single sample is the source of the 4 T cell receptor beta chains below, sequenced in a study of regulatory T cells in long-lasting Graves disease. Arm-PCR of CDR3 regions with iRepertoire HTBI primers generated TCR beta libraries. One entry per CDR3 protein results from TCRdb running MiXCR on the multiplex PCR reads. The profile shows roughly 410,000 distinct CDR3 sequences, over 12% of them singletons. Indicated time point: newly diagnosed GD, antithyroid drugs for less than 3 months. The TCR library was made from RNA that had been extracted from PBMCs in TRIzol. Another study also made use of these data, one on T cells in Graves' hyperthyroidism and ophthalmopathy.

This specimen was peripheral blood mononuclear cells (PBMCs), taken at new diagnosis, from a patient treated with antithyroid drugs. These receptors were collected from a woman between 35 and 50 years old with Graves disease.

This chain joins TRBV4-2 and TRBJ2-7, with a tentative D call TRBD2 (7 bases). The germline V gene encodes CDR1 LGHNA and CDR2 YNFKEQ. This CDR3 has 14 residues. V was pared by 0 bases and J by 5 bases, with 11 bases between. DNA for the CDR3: TGTGCCAGCAGCCAAGATACGGGGGGCAACGAGCAGTACTTC. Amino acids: CASSQDTGGNEQYF.

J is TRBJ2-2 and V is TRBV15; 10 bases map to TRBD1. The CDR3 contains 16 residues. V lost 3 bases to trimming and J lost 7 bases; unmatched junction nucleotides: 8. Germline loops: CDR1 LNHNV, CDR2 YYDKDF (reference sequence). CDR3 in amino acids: CATSSRGQGKDGELFF. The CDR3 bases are TGTGCCACCAGCAGCCGGGGACAGGGGAAGGACGGGGAGCTGTTTTTT.

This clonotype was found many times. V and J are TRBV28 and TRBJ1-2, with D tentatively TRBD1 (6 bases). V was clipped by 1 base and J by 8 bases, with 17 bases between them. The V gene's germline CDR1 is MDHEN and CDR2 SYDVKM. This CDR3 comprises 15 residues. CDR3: CASSLSLPGAKGYTF. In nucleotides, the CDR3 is TGTGCCAGCAGTTTATCCCTTCCGGGGGCCAAGGGCTACACCTTC.

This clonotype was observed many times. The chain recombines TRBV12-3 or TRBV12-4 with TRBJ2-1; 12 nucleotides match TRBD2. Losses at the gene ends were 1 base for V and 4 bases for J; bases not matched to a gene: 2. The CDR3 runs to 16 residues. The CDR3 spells CASSLGGLAGYNEQFF. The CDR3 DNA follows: TGTGCCAGCAGTTTAGGGGGACTAGCGGGTTACAATGAGCAGTTCTTC.